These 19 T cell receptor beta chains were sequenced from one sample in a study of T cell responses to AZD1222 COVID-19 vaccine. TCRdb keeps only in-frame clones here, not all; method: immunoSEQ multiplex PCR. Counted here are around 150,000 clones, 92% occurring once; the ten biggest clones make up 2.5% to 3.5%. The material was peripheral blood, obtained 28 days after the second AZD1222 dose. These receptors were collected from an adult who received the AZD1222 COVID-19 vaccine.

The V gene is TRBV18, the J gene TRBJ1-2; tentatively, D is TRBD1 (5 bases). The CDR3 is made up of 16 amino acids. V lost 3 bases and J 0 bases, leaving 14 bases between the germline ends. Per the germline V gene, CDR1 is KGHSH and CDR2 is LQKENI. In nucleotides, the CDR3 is TGTGCCAGCTCACCCTCGATGGGCAGGGCTAACTATGGCTACACCTTC. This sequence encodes CASSPSMGRANYGYTF.

The CDR3 loop is CASSLDQGIQETQYF. The CDR3, as DNA: TGTGCCAGCAGCTTGGACCAGGGAATACAAGAGACCCAGTACTTC. J is TRBJ2-5 and V is TRBV5-4, with a possible D match to TRBD1 (5 bases). The CDR3 is 15 amino acids. V gave up 0 bases and J gave up 2 bases, with 11 bases separating them. The germline V gene encodes CDR1 SGHNT and CDR2 YYREEE (reference sequence). Complete variable domain (other parts from reference TRBV5-4 and TRBJ2-5): ETGVTQSPTHLIKTRGQQVTLRCSSQSGHNTVSWYQQALGQGPQFIFQYYREEENGRGNFPPRFSGLQFPNYSSELNVNALELDDSALYLCASSLDQGIQETQYFGPGTRLLVL.

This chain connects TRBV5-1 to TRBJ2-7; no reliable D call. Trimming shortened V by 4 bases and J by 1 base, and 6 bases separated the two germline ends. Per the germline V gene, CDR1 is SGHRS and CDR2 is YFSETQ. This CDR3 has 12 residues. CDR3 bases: TGCGCCAGCAGCCGATGGTCCTACGAGCAGTACTTC. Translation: CASSRWSYEQYF. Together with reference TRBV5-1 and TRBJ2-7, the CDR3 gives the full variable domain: KAGVTQTPRYLIKTRGQQVTLSCSPISGHRSVSWYQQTPGQGLQFLFEYFSETQRNKGNFPGRFSGRQFSNSRSEMNVSTLELGDSALYLCASSRWSYEQYFGPGTRLTVT.

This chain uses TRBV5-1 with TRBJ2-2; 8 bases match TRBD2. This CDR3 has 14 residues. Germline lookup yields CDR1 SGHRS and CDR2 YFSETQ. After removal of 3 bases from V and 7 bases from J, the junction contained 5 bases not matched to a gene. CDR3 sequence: CASSWAGGHGELFF. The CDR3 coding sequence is TGCGCCAGCAGCTGGGCGGGAGGCCACGGGGAGCTGTTTTTT.

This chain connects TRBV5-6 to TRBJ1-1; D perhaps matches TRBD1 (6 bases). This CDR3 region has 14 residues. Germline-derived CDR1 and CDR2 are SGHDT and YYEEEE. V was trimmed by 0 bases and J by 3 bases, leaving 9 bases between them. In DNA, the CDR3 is TGTGCCAGCAGCTTGGCGGGGGCGGACACTGAAGCTTTCTTT. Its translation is CASSLAGADTEAFF.

The CDR3 DNA follows: TGTGCCAGCAGCTTAGGCTCCTACGAGCAGTACTTC. Its protein is CASSLGSYEQYF. The chain carries TRBV7-2 and TRBJ2-7; no clear D gene. The CDR3 extends over 12 amino acids. Trimming took off 1 base at V and 0 bases at J, with 1 base between the two ends. In germline, CDR1 is SGHTA, CDR2 FQGNSA.

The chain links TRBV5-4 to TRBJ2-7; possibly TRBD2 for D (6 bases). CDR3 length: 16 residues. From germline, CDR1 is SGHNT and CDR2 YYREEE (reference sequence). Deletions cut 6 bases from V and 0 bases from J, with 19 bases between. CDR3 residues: CASTSGAGPSSYEQYF. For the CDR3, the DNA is TGTGCCAGCACATCCGGGGCGGGACCCAGCTCCTACGAGCAGTACTTC.

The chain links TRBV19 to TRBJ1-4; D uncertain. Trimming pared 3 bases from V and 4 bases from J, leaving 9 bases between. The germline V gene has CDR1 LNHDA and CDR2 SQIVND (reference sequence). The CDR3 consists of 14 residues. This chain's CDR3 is CASSIGGNNEKLFF. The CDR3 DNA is TGTGCCAGTAGTATCGGAGGAAATAATGAAAAACTGTTTTTT.

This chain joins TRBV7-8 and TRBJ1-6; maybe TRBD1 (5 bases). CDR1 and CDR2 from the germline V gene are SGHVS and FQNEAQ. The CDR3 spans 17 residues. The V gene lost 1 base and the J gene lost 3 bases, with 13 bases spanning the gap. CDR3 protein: CASSLVGGRYYNSPLHF. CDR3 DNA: TGTGCCAGCAGCTTAGTTGGGGGTCGTTACTATAATTCACCCCTCCACTTT. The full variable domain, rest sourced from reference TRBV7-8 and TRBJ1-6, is GAGVSQSPRYKVAKRGQDVALRCDPISGHVSLFWYQQALGQGPEFLTYFQNEAQLDKSGLPSDRFFAERPEGSVSTLKIQRTQQEDSAVYLCASSLVGGRYYNSPLHFGNGTRLTVT.

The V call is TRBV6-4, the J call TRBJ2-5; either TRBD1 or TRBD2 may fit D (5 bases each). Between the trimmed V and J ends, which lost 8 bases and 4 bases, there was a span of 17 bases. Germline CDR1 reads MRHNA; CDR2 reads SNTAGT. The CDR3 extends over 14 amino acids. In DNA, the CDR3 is TGTGCCAGCGTCGCACCGGGGCTACGAGAGACCCAGTACTTC. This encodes CASVAPGLRETQYF.

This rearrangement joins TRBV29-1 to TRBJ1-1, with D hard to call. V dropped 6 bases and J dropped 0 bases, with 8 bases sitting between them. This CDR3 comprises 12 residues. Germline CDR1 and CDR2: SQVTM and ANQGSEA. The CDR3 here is CSVRAVNTEAFF. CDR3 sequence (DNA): TGCAGCGTGAGGGCTGTGAACACTGAAGCTTTCTTT.

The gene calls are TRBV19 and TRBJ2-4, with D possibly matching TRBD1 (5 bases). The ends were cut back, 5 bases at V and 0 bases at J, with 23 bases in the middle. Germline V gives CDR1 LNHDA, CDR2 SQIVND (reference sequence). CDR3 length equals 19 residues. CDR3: CASSLGTGQYELAKNIQYF. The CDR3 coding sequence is TGTGCCAGTAGTTTGGGAACAGGCCAGTACGAGTTAGCCAAAAACATTCAGTACTTC.

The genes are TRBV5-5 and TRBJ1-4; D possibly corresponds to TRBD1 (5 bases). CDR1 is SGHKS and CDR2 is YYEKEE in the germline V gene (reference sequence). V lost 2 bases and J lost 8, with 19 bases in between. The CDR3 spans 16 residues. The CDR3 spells CASSFSLGGEGEKLFF. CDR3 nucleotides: TGTGCCAGCAGCTTTTCCCTTGGGGGGGAAGGAGAAAAACTGTTTTTT.

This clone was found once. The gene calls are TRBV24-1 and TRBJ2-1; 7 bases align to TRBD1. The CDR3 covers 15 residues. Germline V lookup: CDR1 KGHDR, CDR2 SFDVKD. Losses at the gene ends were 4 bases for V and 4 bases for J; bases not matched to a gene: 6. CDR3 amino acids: CATSDPGQLYNEQFF. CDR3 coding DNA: TGTGCCACCAGTGACCCGGGACAGCTATACAATGAGCAGTTCTTC.

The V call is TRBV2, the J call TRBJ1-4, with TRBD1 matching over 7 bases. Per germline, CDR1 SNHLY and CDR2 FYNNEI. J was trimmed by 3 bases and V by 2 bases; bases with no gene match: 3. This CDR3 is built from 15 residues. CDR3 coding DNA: TGTGCCAGCAGTGAACAGGGGGTCGCTAATGAAAAACTGTTTTTT. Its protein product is CASSEQGVANEKLFF. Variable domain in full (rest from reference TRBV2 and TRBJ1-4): EPEVTQTPSHQVTQMGQEVILRCVPISNHLYFYWYRQILGQKVEFLVSFYNNEISEKSEIFDDQFSVERPDGSNFTLKIRSTKLEDSAMYFCASSEQGVANEKLFFGSGTQLSVL.

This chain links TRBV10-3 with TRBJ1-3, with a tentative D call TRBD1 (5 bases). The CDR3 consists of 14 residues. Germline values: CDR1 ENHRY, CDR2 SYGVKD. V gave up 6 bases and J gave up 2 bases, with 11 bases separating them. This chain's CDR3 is CAISDPRAGNTIYF. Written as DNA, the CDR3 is TGTGCCATCAGCGACCCCAGGGCTGGAAACACCATATATTTT.

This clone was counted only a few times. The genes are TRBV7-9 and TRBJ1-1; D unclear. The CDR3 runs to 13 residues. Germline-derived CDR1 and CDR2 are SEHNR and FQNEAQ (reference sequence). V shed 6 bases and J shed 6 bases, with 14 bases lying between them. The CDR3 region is CASSRLGTSEAFF. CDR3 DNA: TGTGCCAGCAGTCGACTTGGCACATCTGAAGCTTTCTTT. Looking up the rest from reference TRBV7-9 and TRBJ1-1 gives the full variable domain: DTGVSQNPRHKITKRGQNVTFRCDPISEHNRLYWYRQTLGQGPEFLTYFQNEAQLEKSRLLSDRFSAERPKGSFSTLEIQRTEQGDSAMYLCASSRLGTSEAFFGQGTRLTVV.

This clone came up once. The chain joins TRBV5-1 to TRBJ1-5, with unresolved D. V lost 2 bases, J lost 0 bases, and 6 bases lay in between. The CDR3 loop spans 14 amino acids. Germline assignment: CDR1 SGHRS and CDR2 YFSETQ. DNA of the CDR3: TGCGCCAGCAGCTTCGGAGATAGCAATCAGCCCCAGCATTTT. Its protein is CASSFGDSNQPQHF.

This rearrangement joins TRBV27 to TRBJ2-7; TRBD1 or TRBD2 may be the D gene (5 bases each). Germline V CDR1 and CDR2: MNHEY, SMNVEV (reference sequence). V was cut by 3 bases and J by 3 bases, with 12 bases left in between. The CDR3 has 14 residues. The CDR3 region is CASSLGTGNYEQYF. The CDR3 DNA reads TGTGCCAGCAGTTTGGGGACGGGGAACTACGAGCAGTACTTC.